This TCR beta chain was identified during a study of memory CD8 T cells in hepatitis C reinfection. Time point meaning: late/post reinfection, 12 to 24 weeks after detection. TCR sequencing was done directly ex vivo on sorted cells, without expansion in vitro. Sequencing was performed with immunoSEQ multiplex PCR; in TCRdb, only in-frame clones are kept and a portion is missing. The sample consists of about 43,000 clones, 80% to 90% of them appearing once. Per germline, CDR1 SGHAT and CDR2 FQNNGV. This CDR3 has 15 residues. V was clipped by 1 base and J by 3 bases; unmatched bases: 5. The specimen was naive CD8+ T cells sorted from blood. This TCR was sampled from a man in his late teens or twenties with hepatitis C virus infection. V usage is TRBV11-2 and J usage is TRBJ2-7; 8 nucleotides agree with TRBD2. CDR3 coding DNA: TGTGCCAGCAGCTTAGGTGCGGGAGGCGTCTACGAGCAGTACTTC. Translation: CASSLGAGGVYEQYF.